These T cell receptor beta chains were read from a single sample in a study of blood T cell repertoires in COVID-19. Only in-frame clones appear in the TCRdb table, and some are missing; sequencing was by immunoSEQ multiplex PCR. The data hold approximately 280,000 clones, with approximately 83% observed a single time. The sequenced material came from peripheral blood. These receptors all stem from a woman between 25 and 40 years old who had recovered from COVID-19. The CDR3 runs from the conserved cysteine through the conserved F or W. A D gene is named only where the DNA matches it firmly. The listing skips clone size in some rows; elsewhere it reads once, few, many or a size class.

TRBD1,TRBJ2-7,TRBV6-5,.,CASSSPGGGQKQYF,TGTGCCAGCAGTTCCCCAGGGGGCGGGCAAAAGCAGTACTTC
TRBD1,TRBJ2-7,TRBV7-6,.,CASSLGTGGFYEQYF,TGTGCCAGCAGCTTGGGGACAGGGGGTTTCTACGAGCAGTACTTC
TRBD2,TRBJ2-1,TRBV6-2/TRBV6-3,once,CASSSTILTSGSYNEQFF,TGTGCCAGCAGTTCTACGATCTTGACTAGCGGGAGCTACAATGAGCAGTTCTTC
TRBD1,TRBJ1-1,TRBV13,.,CASSPGTGRRDTEAFF,TGTGCCAGCAGCCCTGGGACAGGGAGGAGGGACACTGAAGCTTTCTTT
.,TRBJ1-1,TRBV6-5,.,CASSTGAWAFF,TGTGCCAGCAGTACTGGGGCTTGGGCTTTCTTT
TRBD2,TRBJ2-7,TRBV7-2,.,CASSSLAGAIYEQYF,TGTGCCAGCAGCTCATTAGCGGGAGCTATCTACGAGCAGTACTTC
TRBD2,TRBJ2-3,TRBV6-6,once,CASSSGGDTQYF,TGTGCCAGCAGTAGCGGGGGAGATACGCAGTATTTT
TRBD1,TRBJ1-4,TRBV3-1/TRBV3-2,.,CASADRVNEKLFF,TGTGCCAGCGCGGACAGGGTTAATGAAAAACTGTTTTTT
.,TRBJ2-6,TRBV19,once,CASSTGDLDVLTF,TGTGCCAGTAGTACAGGGGATCTCGACGTCCTGACTTTC
TRBD2,TRBJ2-7,TRBV6-5,once,CASSYSSGGGPYEQYF,TGTGCCAGCAGTTACTCGTCGGGCGGGGGGCCCTACGAGCAGTACTTC
.,TRBJ2-2,TRBV11-2,once,CASSSTGLNTGELFF,TGTGCCAGCAGCTCCACTGGACTTAACACCGGGGAGCTGTTTTTT
TRBD1,TRBJ2-5,TRBV19,.,CASSVSGTAEQETQYF,TGTGCCAGTAGTGTCTCCGGGACAGCAGAACAAGAGACCCAGTACTTC
TRBD2,TRBJ2-7,TRBV11-2,.,CASNTRASGRIGTYEQYF,TGTGCCAGCAACACCAGGGCTAGCGGGAGAATAGGGACCTACGAGCAGTACTTC
.,TRBJ1-2,TRBV27,.,CASSPIGREANYGYTF,TGTGCCAGCAGTCCTATAGGGCGGGAAGCTAACTATGGCTACACCTTC